This TCR beta chain emerged from a study of shared clonotypes between healthy human individuals. Study findings and constraints: Non-shared clonotypes had lower generation probabilities than clonotypes shared by all four sorted-subset donors. Rarefaction demonstrated incomplete sorted-subset sequencing despite large depth. Compared with memory subsets, naive subsets generally had larger estimated richness.

This clone is a singleton in its sample. The antigen is not known. The CDR3 runs to 14 residues. V shed 6 bases, J shed 3 bases, and the junction held 8 bases outside the gene matches. CDR1 and CDR2 (germline): MDHEN, SYDVKM. Execution of the assay was at deep level. Profiling relied on immunoSEQ multiplex PCR, and the TCRdb table lists in-frame clones only, not all of them. The data contain 1,500,000 or so clones, roughly 96% of them singletons. The chain employs TRBV28 and TRBJ2-7; TRBD1 matches at 7 bases. The clonotype was recovered from a man aged 25 to 45 in good health. The sequencing input was naive CD4+ T cells sorted from blood. Subset described: CD45RA+ positively selected. CDR3 protein: CASRGGDSRYEQYF. In DNA form, the CDR3 reads TGTGCCAGCAGGGGTGGGGACAGTCGCTACGAGCAGTACTTC.